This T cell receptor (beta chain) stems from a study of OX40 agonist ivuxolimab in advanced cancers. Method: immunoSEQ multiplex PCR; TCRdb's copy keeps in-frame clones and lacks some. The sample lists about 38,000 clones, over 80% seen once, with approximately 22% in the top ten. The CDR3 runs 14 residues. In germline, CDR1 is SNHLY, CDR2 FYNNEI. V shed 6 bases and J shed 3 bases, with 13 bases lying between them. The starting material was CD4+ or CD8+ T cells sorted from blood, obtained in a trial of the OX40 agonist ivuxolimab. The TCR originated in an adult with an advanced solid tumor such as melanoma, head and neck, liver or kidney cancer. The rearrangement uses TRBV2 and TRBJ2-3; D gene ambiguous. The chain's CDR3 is CASRSPLATDTQYF. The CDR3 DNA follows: TGTGCCAGCAGGTCGCCTCTTGCGACAGATACGCAGTATTTT.